The T cell receptor (beta chain) under discussion was sequenced for a study of a mutant IDH1 vaccine in newly diagnosed glioma. About the research overall: An approximately 62% male, approximately 40% female split and a mean age of around 41 years characterized treated patients. General study points: Pseudoprogression seemed unlinked to shifts in top peripheral T cell clonotypes.

Germline-derived CDR1 and CDR2 are SGDLS and YYNGEE. This CDR3 contains 16 residues. V lost 0 bases, J lost 7 bases, and 19 bases lay in between. TCRdb keeps only in-frame clones here, not all; method: immunoSEQ multiplex PCR. The sample shows around 64,000 clones, around 82% of them seen only once. Remarks on this clone: Antigen specificity is unknown.

The time point here: baseline, week 1 (first vaccination visit). The sample's treatment: pre-vaccination baseline after standard-of-care therapy. The V gene is TRBV9, the J gene TRBJ1-2; D perhaps matches TRBD1 (6 bases). Source: peripheral blood mononuclear cells (PBMCs), taken from a glioma patient treated with radiotherapy, temozolomide or both. The receptor comes from a woman aged 18-35 years with glioma. Some clones in this sample may be carry-over from other donors' samples. CDR3 DNA: TGTGCCAGCAGCGTAGGACCCTCAGGGGAACTTGGTGGCTACACCTTC. Residues: CASSVGPSGELGGYTF.